This is a list of T cell receptor beta chains from one sample in a study of shared clonotypes between healthy human individuals. Sequencing was performed with immunoSEQ multiplex PCR; in TCRdb, only in-frame clones are kept and a portion is missing. The sample records roughly 1,600,000 clones, 98% being singletons. The material sequenced was naive CD4+ T cells sorted from blood. These receptors originate from a man aged 25 to 40 in good health. Both conserved end residues are part of each CDR3. The order of the fields is clone size, D gene, V gene, J gene, CDR3 protein, CDR3 DNA. A D gene is named only where the DNA matches it firmly. A row's size may be missing; if present it is once, few, many or a size class.

clone size: -
D gene: -
V gene: TRBV7-8
J gene: TRBJ2-7
CDR3 protein: CASSFAYEQYF
CDR3 DNA: TGTGCCAGCAGCTTCGCCTACGAGCAGTACTTC

clone size: -
D gene: TRBD2
V gene: TRBV18
J gene: TRBJ2-1
CDR3 protein: CASSPLGGGGRFYNEQFF
CDR3 DNA: TGTGCCAGCTCACCACTAGGAGGTGGCGGGAGATTTTACAATGAGCAGTTCTTC

clone size: -
D gene: -
V gene: TRBV10-2
J gene: TRBJ1-1
CDR3 protein: CASSGSKGFPEAFF
CDR3 DNA: TGCGCCAGCAGTGGATCCAAGGGGTTCCCTGAAGCTTTCTTT

clone size: -
D gene: -
V gene: TRBV15
J gene: TRBJ2-3
CDR3 protein: CATSRGYTDTQYF
CDR3 DNA: TGTGCCACCAGCAGAGGCTACACAGATACGCAGTATTTT

clone size: once
D gene: TRBD1
V gene: TRBV28
J gene: TRBJ2-1
CDR3 protein: CASSPGTGSYNEQFF
CDR3 DNA: TGTGCCAGCAGTCCCGGGACAGGGTCTTACAATGAGCAGTTCTTC

clone size: -
D gene: -
V gene: TRBV9
J gene: TRBJ2-7
CDR3 protein: CASSPVGVDSEQYF
CDR3 DNA: TGTGCCAGCAGCCCAGTAGGCGTTGACTCCGAGCAGTACTTC

clone size: -
D gene: -
V gene: TRBV9
J gene: TRBJ1-5
CDR3 protein: CASSVAGNQPQHF
CDR3 DNA: TGTGCCAGCAGCGTTGCAGGCAATCAGCCCCAGCATTTT

clone size: -
D gene: TRBD2
V gene: TRBV2
J gene: TRBJ2-7
CDR3 protein: CASSEEGLAVEQYF
CDR3 DNA: TGTGCCAGCAGTGAAGAGGGACTAGCGGTCGAGCAGTACTTC

clone size: once
D gene: TRBD1
V gene: TRBV6-1
J gene: TRBJ2-1
CDR3 protein: CASSRDRSYNEQFF
CDR3 DNA: TGTGCCAGCAGTCGGGACAGATCCTACAATGAGCAGTTCTTC

clone size: -
D gene: -
V gene: TRBV5-1
J gene: TRBJ2-1
CDR3 protein: CASSLSSAAPYNEQFF
CDR3 DNA: TGCGCCAGCAGCTTGTCTAGCGCCGCACCTTACAATGAGCAGTTCTTC

clone size: -
D gene: -
V gene: TRBV7-3
J gene: TRBJ2-7
CDR3 protein: CASSPMPTGSYEQYF
CDR3 DNA: TGTGCCAGCAGCCCGATGCCCACAGGTTCCTACGAGCAGTACTTC

clone size: -
D gene: TRBD2
V gene: TRBV5-1
J gene: TRBJ2-1
CDR3 protein: CASSLEPPGTSGDNEQFF
CDR3 DNA: TGCGCCAGCAGCTTAGAACCCCCAGGGACTAGCGGAGACAATGAGCAGTTCTTC

clone size: -
D gene: TRBD2
V gene: TRBV6-5
J gene: TRBJ2-1
CDR3 protein: CASALASGRWDEQFF
CDR3 DNA: TGTGCCAGTGCTCTGGCGAGCGGGAGATGGGATGAGCAGTTCTTC

clone size: -
D gene: TRBD2
V gene: TRBV18
J gene: TRBJ2-2
CDR3 protein: CASSPELAGGGTGELFF
CDR3 DNA: TGTGCCAGCTCACCCGAACTAGCGGGAGGTGGCACCGGGGAGCTGTTTTTT

clone size: -
D gene: -
V gene: TRBV7-2
J gene: TRBJ2-7
CDR3 protein: CASSLSVTSSYEQYF
CDR3 DNA: TGTGCCAGCAGCTTATCGGTAACAAGCTCCTACGAGCAGTACTTC

clone size: -
D gene: -
V gene: TRBV7-2
J gene: TRBJ2-2
CDR3 protein: CASSPHGSTTGELFF
CDR3 DNA: TGTGCCAGCAGCCCCCATGGTTCAACTACCGGGGAGCTGTTTTTT

clone size: -
D gene: TRBD2
V gene: TRBV6-5
J gene: TRBJ2-7
CDR3 protein: CASSRLAGSYEQYF
CDR3 DNA: TGTGCCAGCAGTCGACTAGCGGGCTCTTACGAGCAGTACTTC

clone size: -
D gene: -
V gene: TRBV18
J gene: TRBJ2-1
CDR3 protein: CASSPPGSYNEQFF
CDR3 DNA: TGTGCCAGCTCACCGCCGGGGTCCTACAATGAGCAGTTCTTC

clone size: -
D gene: -
V gene: TRBV19
J gene: TRBJ2-2
CDR3 protein: CASNDLGRQGLTGELFF
CDR3 DNA: TGTGCCAGTAATGATCTCGGCAGGCAAGGACTAACCGGGGAGCTGTTTTTT

clone size: -
D gene: TRBD1
V gene: TRBV7-9
J gene: TRBJ1-5
CDR3 protein: CASSLAGQKPQHF
CDR3 DNA: TGTGCCAGCAGCTTAGCGGGACAGAAGCCCCAGCATTTT

clone size: -
D gene: -
V gene: TRBV10-1
J gene: TRBJ2-3
CDR3 protein: CASSEGVDTQYF
CDR3 DNA: TGCGCCAGCAGTGAGGGGGTGGATACGCAGTATTTT

clone size: -
D gene: TRBD2
V gene: TRBV9
J gene: TRBJ2-1
CDR3 protein: CASSVGLAAFGEQFF
CDR3 DNA: TGTGCCAGCAGCGTTGGACTAGCGGCGTTCGGGGAGCAGTTCTTC

clone size: -
D gene: -
V gene: TRBV5-6
J gene: TRBJ2-1
CDR3 protein: CASSTGTLGNEQFF
CDR3 DNA: TGTGCCAGCAGTACCGGGACTCTGGGAAATGAGCAGTTCTTC

clone size: once
D gene: TRBD2
V gene: TRBV7-8
J gene: TRBJ2-2
CDR3 protein: CASSLAFTRGAGELFF
CDR3 DNA: TGTGCCAGCAGCTTAGCATTTACCCGGGGGGCCGGGGAGCTGTTTTTT

clone size: -
D gene: -
V gene: TRBV5-1
J gene: TRBJ2-6
CDR3 protein: CASSLAWGRDRASSGANVLTF
CDR3 DNA: TGCGCCAGCAGCTTGGCATGGGGGAGGGACAGAGCAAGCTCTGGGGCCAACGTCCTGACTTTC

clone size: -
D gene: -
V gene: TRBV28
J gene: TRBJ1-1
CDR3 protein: CASSLWQTKNTEAFF
CDR3 DNA: TGTGCCAGCAGTTTGTGGCAGACCAAGAACACTGAAGCTTTCTTT

clone size: -
D gene: -
V gene: TRBV7-9
J gene: TRBJ2-5
CDR3 protein: CASSPRRGETQYF
CDR3 DNA: TGTGCCAGCAGCCCTCGCCGGGGAGAGACCCAGTACTTC

clone size: -
D gene: TRBD2
V gene: TRBV2
J gene: TRBJ2-1
CDR3 protein: CASSRETSVLDEQFF
CDR3 DNA: TGTGCCAGCAGTCGTGAGACTAGCGTACTCGATGAGCAGTTCTTC

clone size: -
D gene: -
V gene: TRBV7-9
J gene: TRBJ1-2
CDR3 protein: CASSPAGILYGYTF
CDR3 DNA: TGTGCCAGCAGCCCGGCAGGGATACTCTATGGCTACACCTTC

clone size: -
D gene: -
V gene: TRBV27
J gene: TRBJ2-7
CDR3 protein: CASRRPEGYEQYF
CDR3 DNA: TGTGCCAGCAGGCGACCCGAGGGGTACGAGCAGTACTTC

clone size: -
D gene: -
V gene: TRBV6-4
J gene: TRBJ2-2
CDR3 protein: CASSDSRGGELFF
CDR3 DNA: TGTGCCAGCAGTGACTCGAGGGGTGGGGAGCTGTTTTTT

clone size: -
D gene: -
V gene: TRBV7-9
J gene: TRBJ1-5
CDR3 protein: CASSRQGGGNQPQHF
CDR3 DNA: TGTGCCAGCAGCCGTCAAGGGGGTGGCAATCAGCCCCAGCATTTT

clone size: -
D gene: -
V gene: TRBV10-1
J gene: TRBJ2-7
CDR3 protein: CASSMGGLNEQYF
CDR3 DNA: TGCGCCAGCAGCATGGGGGGGCTGAACGAGCAGTACTTC

clone size: -
D gene: -
V gene: TRBV2
J gene: TRBJ1-4
CDR3 protein: CASSVDRFGLF
CDR3 DNA: TGTGCCAGCAGTGTCGATCGATTCGGGCTTTTT

clone size: -
D gene: TRBD1
V gene: TRBV9
J gene: TRBJ2-7
CDR3 protein: CASSVLGTGEQYF
CDR3 DNA: TGTGCCAGCAGCGTCCTTGGGACAGGCGAGCAGTACTTC

clone size: -
D gene: -
V gene: TRBV6-5
J gene: TRBJ1-3
CDR3 protein: CASRSDSFSGNTIYF
CDR3 DNA: TGTGCCAGCAGATCCGACAGCTTCTCTGGAAACACCATATATTTT

clone size: once
D gene: TRBD1
V gene: TRBV7-2
J gene: TRBJ2-7
CDR3 protein: CASSPGQGEQYF
CDR3 DNA: TGTGCCAGCAGCCCCGGACAGGGGGAGCAGTACTTC

clone size: -
D gene: TRBD2
V gene: TRBV7-9
J gene: TRBJ2-3
CDR3 protein: CASSFATSGSTDTQYF
CDR3 DNA: TGTGCCAGCAGCTTTGCGACTAGCGGTAGCACAGATACGCAGTATTTT

clone size: -
D gene: -
V gene: TRBV2
J gene: TRBJ2-7
CDR3 protein: CASSELGQVYYEQYF
CDR3 DNA: TGTGCCAGCAGTGAATTGGGTCAGGTCTACTACGAGCAGTACTTC

clone size: -
D gene: -
V gene: TRBV5-4
J gene: TRBJ2-3
CDR3 protein: CASSSRYAPDTQYF
CDR3 DNA: TGTGCCAGCAGTTCCCGGTATGCCCCCGATACGCAGTATTTT

clone size: -
D gene: TRBD1
V gene: TRBV28
J gene: TRBJ2-7
CDR3 protein: CASGPGQGAF
CDR3 DNA: TGTGCCAGCGGACCGGGACAGGGGGCGTTC

clone size: -
D gene: -
V gene: TRBV7-6
J gene: TRBJ2-7
CDR3 protein: CASSLPGRAGEQYF
CDR3 DNA: TGTGCCAGCAGCTTACCGGGACGGGCGGGCGAGCAGTACTTC

clone size: -
D gene: -
V gene: TRBV28
J gene: TRBJ1-2
CDR3 protein: CASSLPGNGYTF
CDR3 DNA: TGTGCCAGCAGTTTACCGGGGAATGGCTACACCTTC

clone size: -
D gene: -
V gene: TRBV2
J gene: TRBJ2-2
CDR3 protein: CASRRGGHANTGELFF
CDR3 DNA: TGTGCCAGCAGAAGGGGGGGACACGCGAACACCGGGGAGCTGTTTTTT

clone size: -
D gene: TRBD2
V gene: TRBV19
J gene: TRBJ2-1
CDR3 protein: CASRRSSGREFYNEQFF
CDR3 DNA: TGTGCCAGTAGGAGGAGTAGCGGGAGGGAGTTCTACAATGAGCAGTTCTTC

clone size: -
D gene: TRBD1
V gene: TRBV30
J gene: TRBJ2-7
CDR3 protein: CAWSVPRDRYEQYF
CDR3 DNA: TGTGCCTGGAGTGTACCTCGGGACAGGTACGAGCAGTACTTC

clone size: -
D gene: -
V gene: TRBV7-3
J gene: TRBJ1-2
CDR3 protein: CASSLDGGNYGYTF
CDR3 DNA: TGTGCCAGCAGCTTAGACGGAGGAAACTATGGCTACACCTTC

clone size: -
D gene: -
V gene: TRBV5-1
J gene: TRBJ2-1
CDR3 protein: CASSLAGGGYNEQFF
CDR3 DNA: TGCGCCAGCAGCTTGGCAGGTGGCGGGTACAATGAGCAGTTCTTC

clone size: -
D gene: -
V gene: TRBV18
J gene: TRBJ2-3
CDR3 protein: CASSPPGSSPTDTQYF
CDR3 DNA: TGTGCCAGCTCACCACCCGGGTCTAGCCCGACAGATACGCAGTATTTT

clone size: -
D gene: TRBD1
V gene: TRBV5-4
J gene: TRBJ2-7
CDR3 protein: CASSSSTGGRYEQYF
CDR3 DNA: TGTGCCAGCAGCTCCTCGACAGGGGGCAGGTACGAGCAGTACTTC

clone size: -
D gene: -
V gene: TRBV21-1
J gene: TRBJ2-7
CDR3 protein: CASSKLGPYEQYF
CDR3 DNA: TGTGCCAGCAGCAAATTAGGGCCCTACGAGCAGTACTTC

clone size: once
D gene: -
V gene: TRBV5-1
J gene: TRBJ2-7
CDR3 protein: CASSSYSVVGGEQYF
CDR3 DNA: TGCGCCAGCAGCTCGTACTCAGTAGTTGGAGGCGAGCAGTACTTC

clone size: -
D gene: -
V gene: TRBV10-3
J gene: TRBJ2-1
CDR3 protein: CAISEWGDEQFF
CDR3 DNA: TGTGCCATCAGTGAGTGGGGCGATGAGCAGTTCTTC

clone size: -
D gene: TRBD1
V gene: TRBV28
J gene: TRBJ2-7
CDR3 protein: CASSPTGGYKYF
CDR3 DNA: TGTGCCAGCAGTCCTACAGGGGGTTATAAGTACTTC

clone size: -
D gene: -
V gene: TRBV2
J gene: TRBJ2-7
CDR3 protein: CASTTGTGWSYEQYF
CDR3 DNA: TGTGCCAGCACTACAGGTACAGGGTGGTCCTACGAGCAGTACTTC

clone size: -
D gene: -
V gene: TRBV28
J gene: TRBJ2-7
CDR3 protein: CASTLGPSNEQYF
CDR3 DNA: TGTGCCAGCACCCTTGGGCCCAGTAACGAGCAGTACTTC

clone size: -
D gene: TRBD1
V gene: TRBV14
J gene: TRBJ1-1
CDR3 protein: CASSQRREGARNTEAFF
CDR3 DNA: TGTGCCAGCAGCCAACGGAGGGAGGGGGCCCGAAACACTGAAGCTTTCTTT